This record looks at one TCR beta chain sequence and its context. Its antigen is not known. PCR employed 60 Vbeta and 13 Jbeta primers. Here immunoSEQ multiplex PCR was the method, and the copy in TCRdb shows in-frame clones only, minus some. Of about 130,000 clones listed, over 70% were seen once; the top ten hold about 3.4%. Germline trimming cut 6 bases from V and 8 bases from J; bases unmatched to any gene: 10. CDR3 size: 15 residues. In germline, CDR1 is MNHNY, CDR2 SVGAGI (reference sequence). The data belong to a study of cytomegalovirus exposure and HLA in healthy donors. Study-wide findings and caveats: A later analysis reportedly found fewer N-insertions in an Asian-associated ancestry cluster than the roughly 680-donor mean. Association with HLA alleles at 0.05 false discovery rate was found for roughly 17,000 TCR beta sequences in a later analysis. Some TCR beta chains (roughly 160 of them) were listed as cytomegalovirus-associated.

The receptor was isolated from a man aged 35-49 years in good health and CMV-seronegative. The J gene is TRBJ1-6, the V gene TRBV6-6; 7 nucleotides agree with TRBD1. The sample comprised PBMCs. The CDR3 spells CASSLIGTEDSPLHF. CDR3 nucleotides: TGTGCCAGCAGCCTCATCGGGACAGAGGATTCACCCCTCCACTTT.